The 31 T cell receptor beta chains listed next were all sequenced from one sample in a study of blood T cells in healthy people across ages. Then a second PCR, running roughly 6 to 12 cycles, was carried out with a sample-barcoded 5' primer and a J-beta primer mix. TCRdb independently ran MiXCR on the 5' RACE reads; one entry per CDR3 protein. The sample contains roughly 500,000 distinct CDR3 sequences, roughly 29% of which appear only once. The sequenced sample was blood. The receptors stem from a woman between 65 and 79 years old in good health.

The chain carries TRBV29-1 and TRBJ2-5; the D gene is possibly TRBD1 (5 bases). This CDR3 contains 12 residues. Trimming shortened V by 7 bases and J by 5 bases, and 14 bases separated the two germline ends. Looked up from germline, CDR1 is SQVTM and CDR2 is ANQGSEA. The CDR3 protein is CSGGRGQETQYF. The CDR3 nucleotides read TGCAGCGGGGGTAGGGGTCAGGAGACCCAGTACTTC. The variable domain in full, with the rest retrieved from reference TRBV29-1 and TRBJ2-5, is SAVISQKPSRDICQRGTSLTIQCQVDSQVTMMFWYRQQPGQSLTLIATANQGSEATYESGFVIDKFPISRPNLTFSTLTVSNMSPEDSSIYLCSGGRGQETQYFGPGTRLLVL.

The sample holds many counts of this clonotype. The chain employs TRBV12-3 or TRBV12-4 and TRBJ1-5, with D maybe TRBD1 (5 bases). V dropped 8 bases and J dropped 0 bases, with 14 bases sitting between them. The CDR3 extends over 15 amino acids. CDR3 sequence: CASASRDSSNQPQHF. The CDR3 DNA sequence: TGTGCCAGCGCTAGTCGCGACAGTAGCAATCAGCCCCAGCATTTT.

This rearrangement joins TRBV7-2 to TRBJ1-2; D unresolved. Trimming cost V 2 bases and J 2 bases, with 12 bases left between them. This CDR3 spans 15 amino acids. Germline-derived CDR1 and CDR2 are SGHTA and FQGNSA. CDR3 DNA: TGTGCCAGCAGCTTATTCACTATCCCGAACTATGGCTACACCTTC. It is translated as CASSLFTIPNYGYTF.

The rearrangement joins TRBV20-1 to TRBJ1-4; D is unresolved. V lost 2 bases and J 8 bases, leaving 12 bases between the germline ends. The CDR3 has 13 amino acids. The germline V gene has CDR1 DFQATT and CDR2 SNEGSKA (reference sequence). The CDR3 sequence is CSARKPAGEKLFF. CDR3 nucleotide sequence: TGCAGTGCTAGAAAGCCGGCAGGCGAAAAACTGTTTTTT.

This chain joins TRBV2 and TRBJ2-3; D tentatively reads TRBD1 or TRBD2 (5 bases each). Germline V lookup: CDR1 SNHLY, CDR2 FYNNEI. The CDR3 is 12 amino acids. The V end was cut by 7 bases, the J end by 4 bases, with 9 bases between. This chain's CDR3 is CASNQGADTQYF. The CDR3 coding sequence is TGTGCCAGCAATCAGGGAGCAGATACGCAGTATTTT. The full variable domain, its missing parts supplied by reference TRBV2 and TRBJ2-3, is EPEVTQTPSHQVTQMGQEVILRCVPISNHLYFYWYRQILGQKVEFLVSFYNNEISEKSEIFDDQFSVERPDGSNFTLKIRSTKLEDSAMYFCASNQGADTQYFGPGTRLTVL.

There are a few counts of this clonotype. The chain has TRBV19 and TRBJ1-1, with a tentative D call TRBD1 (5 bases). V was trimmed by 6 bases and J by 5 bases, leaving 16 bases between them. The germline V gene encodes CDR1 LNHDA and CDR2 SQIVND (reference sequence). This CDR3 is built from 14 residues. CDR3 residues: CASSLRGSGTEAFF. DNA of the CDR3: TGTGCCAGTAGCCTCCGGGGGTCGGGAACTGAAGCTTTCTTT.

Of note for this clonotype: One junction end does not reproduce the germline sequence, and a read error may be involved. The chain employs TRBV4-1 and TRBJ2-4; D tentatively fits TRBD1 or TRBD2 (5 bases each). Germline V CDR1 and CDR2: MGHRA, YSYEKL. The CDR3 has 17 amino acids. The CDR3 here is CASSQGVAGSGRDIQYF. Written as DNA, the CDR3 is TGCGCCAGCAGTCAAGGAGTAGCAGGGTCGGGACGGGACATTCAGTACTTC.

The CDR3 protein is CASSQERQGAFGSYEQYF. In nucleotides, the CDR3 is TGCGCCAGCAGCCAAGAGCGGCAGGGGGCCTTCGGATCCTACGAGCAGTACTTC. The V call is TRBV4-3, the J call TRBJ2-7; 8 nucleotides align to TRBD1. Germline CDR1 reads LGHNA; CDR2 reads YSLEER. Trimming at V came to 0 bases and at J to 1 base, leaving 11 bases not matched to a gene. The CDR3 spans 18 residues.

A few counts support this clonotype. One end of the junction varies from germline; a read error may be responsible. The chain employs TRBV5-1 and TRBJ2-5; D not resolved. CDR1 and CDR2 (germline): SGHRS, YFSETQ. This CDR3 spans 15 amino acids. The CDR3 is CASSPYLGPQEAQYF. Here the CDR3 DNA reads TGCGCCAGCAGCCCCTACCTTGGGCCCCAAGAGGCCCAGTACTTC.

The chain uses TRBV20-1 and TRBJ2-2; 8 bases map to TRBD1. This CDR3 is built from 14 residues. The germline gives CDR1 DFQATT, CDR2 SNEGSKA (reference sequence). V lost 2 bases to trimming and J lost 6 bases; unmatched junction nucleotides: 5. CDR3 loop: CSARNRGQAGELFF. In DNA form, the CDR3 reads TGCAGTGCTAGAAACAGGGGACAGGCCGGGGAGCTGTTTTTT.

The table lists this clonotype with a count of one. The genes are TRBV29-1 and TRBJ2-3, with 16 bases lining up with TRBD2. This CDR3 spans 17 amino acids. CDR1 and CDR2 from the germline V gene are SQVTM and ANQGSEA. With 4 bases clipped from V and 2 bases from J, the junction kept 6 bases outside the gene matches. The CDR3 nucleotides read TGCAGCGTTGCTGGGACTAGCGGGGGGGGACCCACAGATACGCAGTATTTT. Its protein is CSVAGTSGGGPTDTQYF.

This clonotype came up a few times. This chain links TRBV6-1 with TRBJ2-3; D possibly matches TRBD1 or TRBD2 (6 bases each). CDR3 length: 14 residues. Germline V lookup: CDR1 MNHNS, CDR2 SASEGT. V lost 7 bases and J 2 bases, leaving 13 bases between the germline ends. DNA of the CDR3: TGTGCCAGCAAGTGGGGGGCAGTCACAGATACGCAGTATTTT. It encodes CASKWGAVTDTQYF.

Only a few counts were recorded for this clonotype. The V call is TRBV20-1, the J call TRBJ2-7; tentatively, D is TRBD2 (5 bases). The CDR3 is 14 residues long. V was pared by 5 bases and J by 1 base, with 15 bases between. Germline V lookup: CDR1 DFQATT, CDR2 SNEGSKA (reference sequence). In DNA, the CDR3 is TGCAGTGCTTTGGACTTTAGTGGGTCCTACGAGCAGTACTTC. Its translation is CSALDFSGSYEQYF.

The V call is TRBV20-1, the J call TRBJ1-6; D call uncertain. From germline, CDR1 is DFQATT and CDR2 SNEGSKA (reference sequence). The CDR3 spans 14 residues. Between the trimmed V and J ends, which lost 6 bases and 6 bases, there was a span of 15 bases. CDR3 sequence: CSATLQGGNSPLHF. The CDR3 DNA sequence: TGCAGTGCAACTCTCCAAGGCGGTAATTCACCCCTCCACTTT.

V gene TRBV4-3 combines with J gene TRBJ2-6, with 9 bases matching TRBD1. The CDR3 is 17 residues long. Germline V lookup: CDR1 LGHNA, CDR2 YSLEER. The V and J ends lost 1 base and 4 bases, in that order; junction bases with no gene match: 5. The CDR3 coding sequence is TGCGCCAGCAGCCAAGCACAGGGGGCGACCGGGGCCAACGTCCTGACTTTC. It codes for CASSQAQGATGANVLTF.

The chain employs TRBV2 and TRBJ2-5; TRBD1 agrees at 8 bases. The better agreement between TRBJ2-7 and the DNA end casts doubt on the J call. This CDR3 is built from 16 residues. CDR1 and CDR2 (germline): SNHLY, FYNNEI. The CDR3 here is CASTRDPGTGSYEQYF. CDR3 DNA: TGTGCCAGCACCCGGGACCCAGGGACAGGCTCCTACGAGCAGTACTTC.

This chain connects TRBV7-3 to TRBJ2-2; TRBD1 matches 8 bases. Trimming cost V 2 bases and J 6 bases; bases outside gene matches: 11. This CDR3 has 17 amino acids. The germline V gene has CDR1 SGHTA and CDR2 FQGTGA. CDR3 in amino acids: CASSLDRGKQVAGELFF. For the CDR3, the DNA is TGTGCCAGCAGCTTAGACAGGGGAAAACAAGTCGCCGGGGAGCTGTTTTTT.

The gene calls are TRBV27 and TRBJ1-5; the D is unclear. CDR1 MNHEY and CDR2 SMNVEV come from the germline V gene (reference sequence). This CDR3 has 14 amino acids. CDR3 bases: TGTGCGGCTCTCTCCTCGGTTAGCAATCAGCCCCAGCATTTT. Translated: CAALSSVSNQPQHF.

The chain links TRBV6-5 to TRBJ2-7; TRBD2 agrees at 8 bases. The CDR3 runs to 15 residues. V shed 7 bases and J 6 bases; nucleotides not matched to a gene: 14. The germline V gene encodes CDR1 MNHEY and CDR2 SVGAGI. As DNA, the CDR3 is TGTGCCAGCATGGTTCGGGTAGCGGGGCCCAGCGAGCAGTACTTC. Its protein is CASMVRVAGPSEQYF.

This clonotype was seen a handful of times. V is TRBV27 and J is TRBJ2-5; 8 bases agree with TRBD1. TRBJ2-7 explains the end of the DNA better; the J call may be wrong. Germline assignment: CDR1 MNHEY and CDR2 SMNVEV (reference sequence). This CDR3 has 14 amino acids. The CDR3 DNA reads TGTGCCAGCAAATTTGGGACAGGTGCTTACGAGCAGTACTTC. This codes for CASKFGTGAYEQYF.

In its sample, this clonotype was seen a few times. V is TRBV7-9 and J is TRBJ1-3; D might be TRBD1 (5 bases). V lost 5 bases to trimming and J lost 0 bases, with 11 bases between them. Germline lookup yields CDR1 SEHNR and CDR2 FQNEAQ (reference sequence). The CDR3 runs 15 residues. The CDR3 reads CASSPGRPSGNTIYF. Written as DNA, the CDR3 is TGTGCCAGCAGCCCGGGACGGCCCTCTGGAAACACCATATATTTT.

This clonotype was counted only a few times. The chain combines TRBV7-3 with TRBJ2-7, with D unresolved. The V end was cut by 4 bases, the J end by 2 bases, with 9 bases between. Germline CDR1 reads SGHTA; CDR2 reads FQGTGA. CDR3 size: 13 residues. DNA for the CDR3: TGTGCCAGCAGCTCATCAGCTGCCTACGAGCAGTACTTC. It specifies CASSSSAAYEQYF.

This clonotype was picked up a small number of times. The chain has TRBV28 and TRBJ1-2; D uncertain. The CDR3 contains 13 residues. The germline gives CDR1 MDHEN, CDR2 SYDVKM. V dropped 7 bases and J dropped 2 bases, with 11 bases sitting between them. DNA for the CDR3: TGTGCCAGCAATCCCGGAGCGAACTATGGCTACACCTTC. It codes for CASNPGANYGYTF.

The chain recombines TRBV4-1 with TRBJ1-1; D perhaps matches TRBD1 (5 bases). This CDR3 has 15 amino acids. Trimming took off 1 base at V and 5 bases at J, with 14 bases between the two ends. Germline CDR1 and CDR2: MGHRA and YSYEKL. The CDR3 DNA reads TGCGCCAGCAGCCAAGTTGGAAGAGGGGAGACTGAAGCTTTCTTT. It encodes CASSQVGRGETEAFF.

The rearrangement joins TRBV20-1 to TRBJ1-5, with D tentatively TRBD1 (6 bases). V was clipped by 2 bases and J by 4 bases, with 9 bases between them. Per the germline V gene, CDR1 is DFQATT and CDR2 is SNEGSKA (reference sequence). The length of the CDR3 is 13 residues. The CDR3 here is CSARRGGNQPQHF. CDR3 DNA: TGCAGTGCTAGAAGAGGGGGAAATCAGCCCCAGCATTTT.

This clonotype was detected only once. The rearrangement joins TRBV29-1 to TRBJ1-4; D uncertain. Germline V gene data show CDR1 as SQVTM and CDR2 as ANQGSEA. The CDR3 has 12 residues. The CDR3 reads CSALTTNEKLFF. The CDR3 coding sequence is TGCAGTGCCCTCACAACTAATGAAAAACTGTTTTTT.

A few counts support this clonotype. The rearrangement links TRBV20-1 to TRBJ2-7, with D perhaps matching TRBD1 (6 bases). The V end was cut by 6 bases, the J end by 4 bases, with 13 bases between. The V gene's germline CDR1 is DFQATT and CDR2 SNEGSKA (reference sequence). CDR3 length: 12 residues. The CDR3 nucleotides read TGCAGTGCCCAAGACAGGTTATACGAGCAGTACTTC. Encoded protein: CSAQDRLYEQYF.

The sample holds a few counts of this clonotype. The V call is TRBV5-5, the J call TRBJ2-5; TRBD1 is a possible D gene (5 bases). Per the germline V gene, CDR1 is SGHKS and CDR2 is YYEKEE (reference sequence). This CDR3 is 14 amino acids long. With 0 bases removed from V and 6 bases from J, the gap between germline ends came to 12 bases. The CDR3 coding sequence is TGTGCCAGCAGCTTGGTTGGGGCGGAGAAGACCCAGTACTTC. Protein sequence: CASSLVGAEKTQYF.

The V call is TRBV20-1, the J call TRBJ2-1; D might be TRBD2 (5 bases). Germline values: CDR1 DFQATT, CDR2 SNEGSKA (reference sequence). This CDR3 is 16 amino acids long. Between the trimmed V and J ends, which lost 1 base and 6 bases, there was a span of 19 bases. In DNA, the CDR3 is TGCAGTGCTAGAGTTGATACTAGTTCCGGGGTCAATGAGCAGTTCTTC. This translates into CSARVDTSSGVNEQFF.

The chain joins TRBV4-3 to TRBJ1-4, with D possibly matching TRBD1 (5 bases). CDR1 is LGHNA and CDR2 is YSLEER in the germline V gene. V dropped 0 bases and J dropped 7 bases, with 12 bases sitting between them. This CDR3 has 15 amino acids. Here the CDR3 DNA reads TGCGCCAGCAGCCAAGATGGGGCAGGGTCTGAAAAACTGTTTTTT. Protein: CASSQDGAGSEKLFF.

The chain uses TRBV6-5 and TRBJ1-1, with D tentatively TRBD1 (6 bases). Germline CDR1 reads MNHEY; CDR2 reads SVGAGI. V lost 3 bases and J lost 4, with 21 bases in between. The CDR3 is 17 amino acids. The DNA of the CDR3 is TGTGCCAGCAGTTATCTTCCTCGACAGGCTAGAAGCACTGAAGCTTTCTTT. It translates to CASSYLPRQARSTEAFF.